A single sample is the source of the 30 T cell receptor beta chains below, sequenced in a study of T cell changes during pregnancy in multiple sclerosis (dated by TCRdb to the late 2010s). Receptor libraries were prepared by the immunoSEQ multiplex PCR assay. TCRdb holds this immuneACCESS table with in-frame rearrangements only. Some clones are missing; in checked studies, unresolved V genes explain under half, and the rest has no known cause. The sample table contains some 120,000 clones; only one count was recorded for 85% to 95% of them. The top ten clones comprise roughly 6.2% of the sample. The sample consisted of peripheral blood, taken before pregnancy. The receptor set was obtained from a female donor with multiple sclerosis, enrolled in a pregnancy study.

The CDR3 DNA is TGTGCCAGCAGCGTAGATGGGGGCGGCGGCACTGAAGCTTTCTTT. Amino acid sequence: CASSVDGGGGTEAFF. V gene TRBV9 combines with J gene TRBJ1-1; the D gene is possibly TRBD1 (6 bases). The CDR3 runs 15 residues. Germline-derived CDR1 and CDR2 are SGDLS and YYNGEE. Trimming took 0 bases from V and 4 from J, leaving 13 bases between them.

In DNA form, the CDR3 reads TGTGCCAGCAGCCGAGGGGAGACCCAGTACTTC. Residues: CASSRGETQYF. The chain joins TRBV13 to TRBJ2-5; the D gene is possibly TRBD2 (5 bases). Between the trimmed V and J ends, which lost 5 bases and 5 bases, there was a span of 6 bases. This CDR3 spans 11 amino acids. Germline V gene lookup returns CDR1 PRHDT and CDR2 FYEKMQ (reference sequence).

This chain joins TRBV9 and TRBJ2-3; 8 bases are shared with TRBD2. The germline V gene has CDR1 SGDLS and CDR2 YYNGEE. J was trimmed by 6 bases and V by 0 bases; bases with no gene match: 12. The CDR3 spans 17 residues. CDR3 amino acids: CASSVATGSGARDTQYF. CDR3 nucleotide sequence: TGTGCCAGCAGCGTAGCTACGGGTAGCGGGGCAAGGGATACGCAGTATTTT.

This chain joins TRBV9 and TRBJ2-2; no firm D call. Germline loops: CDR1 SGDLS, CDR2 YYNGEE. The CDR3 has 16 residues. V gave up 0 bases and J gave up 0 bases, with 9 bases separating them. CDR3 sequence reads: CASSVARRSNTGELFF. The CDR3 nucleotides are TGTGCCAGCAGCGTAGCTCGGCGGTCGAACACCGGGGAGCTGTTTTTT.

The table lists this clone with a count of one. The chain recombines TRBV5-4 with TRBJ2-5; 8 bases map to TRBD2. CDR3 size: 16 residues. Trimming at V came to 4 bases and at J to 3 bases, leaving 11 bases not matched to a gene. Germline values: CDR1 SGHNT, CDR2 YYREEE (reference sequence). The CDR3 DNA follows: TGTGCCAGCAGCCTATCGGGGGGGGCTGTCGAAGAGACCCAGTACTTC. It is translated as CASSLSGGAVEETQYF.

J is TRBJ2-2 and V is TRBV9; D unclear. The CDR3 sequence is 14 residues long. Per the germline V gene, CDR1 is SGDLS and CDR2 is YYNGEE. Trimming left V 4 bases short and J 6 bases short, with 13 bases between. CDR3 sequence: CASSSTAGSGELFF. CDR3 in DNA: TGTGCCAGCAGCTCCACAGCCGGTTCCGGGGAGCTGTTTTTT.

The V and J genes are TRBV27 and TRBJ1-1; D not certain. This CDR3 comprises 13 residues. Per the germline V gene, CDR1 is MNHEY and CDR2 is SMNVEV (reference sequence). The V end lost 4 bases, the J end lost 1 base, and 7 bases lay between the germline ends. The CDR3 protein is CASSSYPNTEAFF. Written as DNA, the CDR3 is TGTGCCAGCAGTTCCTATCCGAACACTGAAGCTTTCTTT.

This chain connects TRBV6-5 to TRBJ2-7; maybe TRBD1 (6 bases). CDR3 length equals 14 residues. Per the germline V gene, CDR1 is MNHEY and CDR2 is SVGAGI. Trimming stripped 5 bases from V and 1 base from J, with 12 bases between. CDR3 nucleotides: TGTGCCAGCAGTCGCAGGGGTAGTTCCTACGAGCAGTACTTC. This gives the protein CASSRRGSSYEQYF.

The rearrangement joins TRBV4-1 to TRBJ1-5, with D unresolved. V shed 3 bases and J shed 4 bases, with 19 bases lying between them. Germline CDR1 reads MGHRA; CDR2 reads YSYEKL. The CDR3 is 17 amino acids. The CDR3 loop reads CASSQAERSIANQPQHF. CDR3 DNA: TGCGCCAGCAGCCAGGCTGAAAGGAGTATAGCAAATCAGCCCCAGCATTTT.

The chain's CDR3 is CAWSVGTGTYEQYF. In DNA form, the CDR3 reads TGTGCCTGGAGTGTAGGGACAGGGACCTACGAGCAGTACTTC. This chain joins TRBV30 and TRBJ2-7; 9 bases are shared with TRBD1. Germline V gives CDR1 GTSNPN, CDR2 SVGIG (reference sequence). J gave up 2 bases and V 0 bases, and 2 bases lay outside the gene matches. This CDR3 is built from 14 residues. Complete variable domain (other parts from reference TRBV30 and TRBJ2-7): SQTIHQWPATLVQPVGSPLSLECTVEGTSNPNLYWYRQAAGRGLQLLFYSVGIGQISSEVPQNLSASRPQDRQFILSSKKLLLSDSGFYLCAWSVGTGTYEQYFGPGTRLTVT.

V is TRBV4-2 and J is TRBJ2-2, with a weak D call TRBD1 (5 bases). Trimming cost V 3 bases and J 0 bases, with 8 bases left between them. CDR1 and CDR2 from the germline V gene are LGHNA and YNFKEQ. The CDR3 contains 15 residues. The CDR3 bases are TGTGCCAGCAGCCAGGCAGGGTCGAACACCGGGGAGCTGTTTTTT. This sequence encodes CASSQAGSNTGELFF.

This sequence joins TRBV9 and TRBJ2-1; 10 nucleotides match TRBD2. This CDR3 comprises 14 residues. Germline CDR1 reads SGDLS; CDR2 reads YYNGEE. The junction had 2 bases not matched to a gene; V was cut back by 3 bases and J by 5 bases. CDR3 in DNA: TGTGCCAGCAGCGGGACTAGCGGAAACAATGAGCAGTTCTTC. It yields the protein CASSGTSGNNEQFF.

Remarks on this clone: The sample contains more than one DNA sequence encoding this CDR3. The gene calls are TRBV6-1 and TRBJ2-7; the match to TRBD1 covers 9 bases. The CDR3 has 15 residues. Germline CDR1 reads MNHNS; CDR2 reads SASEGT. V shed 2 bases, J shed 5 bases, and the junction held 7 bases outside the gene matches. CDR3 loop: CASSERGDRVHEQYF. The CDR3 DNA reads as TGTGCCAGCAGTGAACGGGGGGACAGGGTCCACGAGCAGTACTTC.

J is TRBJ2-7 and V is TRBV9; 15 bases align to TRBD2. The V gene end was trimmed by 4 bases and the J gene end by 2 bases; junction bases not matched to a gene: 7. The CDR3 has 17 amino acids. Germline CDR1 is SGDLS and CDR2 is YYNGEE. The CDR3 nucleotides are TGTGCCAGCAGCTCTGGGACTAGCGGGAGGTGGGCCTACGAGCAGTACTTC. Translating it yields CASSSGTSGRWAYEQYF.

This clone was observed a few times. V and J are TRBV2 and TRBJ2-1; no reliable D call. Germline CDR1 reads SNHLY; CDR2 reads FYNNEI. The CDR3 length is 14 residues. V lost 1 base and J lost 6, with 10 bases in between. CDR3 amino acids: CASSEVQILNEQFF. Here the CDR3 DNA reads TGTGCCAGCAGTGAAGTTCAGATCCTCAATGAGCAGTTCTTC.

The rearrangement links TRBV7-2 to TRBJ2-1, with a weak D call TRBD2 (5 bases). V lost 4 bases to trimming and J lost 7 bases, with 14 bases between them. CDR1 is SGHTA, CDR2 FQGNSA, per germline. The CDR3 spans 14 residues. CDR3 in amino acids: CASSSRVTDNEQFF. The CDR3 nucleotides read TGTGCCAGCAGCTCGCGGGTGACGGATAATGAGCAGTTCTTC.

The chain has TRBV5-1 and TRBJ2-3, with 14 bases matching TRBD2. Germline CDR1 and CDR2: SGHRS and YFSETQ. Trimming at V came to 3 bases and at J to 3 bases, leaving 6 bases not matched to a gene. The CDR3 has 17 amino acids. The CDR3 nucleotides are TGCGCCAGCAGCTCGAGACTAGCGGGGGGGCGAACAGATACGCAGTATTTT. Translation gives CASSSRLAGGRTDTQYF.

The J gene is TRBJ2-3, the V gene TRBV10-1, with TRBD2 matching 9 bases. CDR1 and CDR2 from the germline V gene are WNHNN and SYGVQD (reference sequence). V lost 0 bases, J lost 4 bases, and 5 bases stayed unmatched. The CDR3 sequence is 16 residues long. CDR3 region: CASSESTSGGADTQYF. In DNA, the CDR3 is TGCGCCAGCAGTGAGTCGACTAGCGGAGGGGCAGATACGCAGTATTTT.

V and J are TRBV5-6 and TRBJ1-3; TRBD1 matches at 8 bases. The germline gives CDR1 SGHDT, CDR2 YYEEEE. Germline trimming cut 2 bases from V and 4 bases from J; bases unmatched to any gene: 2. The CDR3 totals 14 residues. The CDR3 DNA sequence: TGTGCCAGCAGCTTCGGGACAGGAGGAAACACCATATATTTT. As protein: CASSFGTGGNTIYF.

This clone was seen just once. The CDR3 region is CALGGINTEAFF. The CDR3 region has the DNA TGTGCCCTCGGGGGGATTAACACTGAAGCTTTCTTT. V gene TRBV2 combines with J gene TRBJ1-1; D perhaps matches TRBD1 (5 bases). The V end was cut by 11 bases, the J end by 2 bases, with 12 bases between. Germline V gene lookup returns CDR1 SNHLY and CDR2 FYNNEI. CDR3 length equals 12 residues.

This clone was seen only once. CDR3 sequence: CASSFRQMNTEAFF. CDR3 nucleotides: TGCGCCAGCAGCTTCCGACAGATGAACACTGAAGCTTTCTTT. The chain links TRBV4-1 to TRBJ1-1; a possible D gene is TRBD1 (5 bases). V was trimmed by 5 bases and J by 0 bases, leaving 10 bases between them. From germline, CDR1 is MGHRA and CDR2 YSYEKL. CDR3 size: 14 residues.

The CDR3 region is CASSLAESDRDTQYF. The CDR3, as DNA: TGCGCCAGCAGCTTGGCGGAGTCGGATCGGGATACGCAGTATTTT. The chain couples TRBV5-1 to TRBJ2-3; D gene uncertain. V dropped 0 bases and J dropped 6 bases, with 14 bases sitting between them. Germline V gene sequence: CDR1 SGHRS, CDR2 YFSETQ. This CDR3 contains 15 residues.

The chain links TRBV30 to TRBJ2-7, with TRBD1 matching over 7 bases. The CDR3 has 13 residues. Germline V gene sequence: CDR1 GTSNPN, CDR2 SVGIG (reference sequence). V was clipped by 4 bases and J by 3 bases; unmatched bases: 6. As DNA, the CDR3 is TGTGCCTGGACCCCAAGACAGGGCTACGAGCAGTACTTC. Translation: CAWTPRQGYEQYF.

The rearrangement links TRBV5-1 to TRBJ1-2, with 7 bases that match TRBD1. The CDR3 is made up of 13 amino acids. The J segment lost 4 bases and the V segment lost 5 bases, leaving 5 bases of the junction unmatched. Germline CDR1 reads SGHRS; CDR2 reads YFSETQ. The CDR3 coding sequence is TGCGCCAGCAGTCCGGACAGGACCTATGGCTACACCTTC. It encodes CASSPDRTYGYTF. Looking up the rest from reference TRBV5-1 and TRBJ1-2 gives the full variable domain: KAGVTQTPRYLIKTRGQQVTLSCSPISGHRSVSWYQQTPGQGLQFLFEYFSETQRNKGNFPGRFSGRQFSNSRSEMNVSTLELGDSALYLCASSPDRTYGYTFGSGTRLTVV.

This clone has more than one count but fewer than ten. This chain links TRBV4-2 with TRBJ1-2; TRBD1 aligns across 7 bases. The junction had 6 bases not matched to a gene; V was cut back by 4 bases and J by 4 bases. The CDR3 extends over 14 amino acids. Per the germline V gene, CDR1 is LGHNA and CDR2 is YNFKEQ. CDR3 residues: CASSPVGQTYGYTF. The CDR3 DNA sequence: TGTGCCAGCAGCCCTGTGGGACAGACCTATGGCTACACCTTC.

This clone was recorded at least ten times. The V and J genes are TRBV28 and TRBJ2-3, with 9 bases that match TRBD2. This CDR3 has 15 residues. After removal of 2 bases from V and 2 bases from J, the junction contained 2 bases not matched to a gene. The germline V gene has CDR1 MDHEN and CDR2 SYDVKM. CDR3 bases: TGTGCCAGCAGTTTAGCGGGAGGGCACACAGATACGCAGTATTTT. It codes for CASSLAGGHTDTQYF. Looking up the rest from reference TRBV28 and TRBJ2-3 gives the full variable domain: DVKVTQSSRYLVKRTGEKVFLECVQDMDHENMFWYRQDPGLGLRLIYFSYDVKMKEKGDIPEGYSVSREKKERFSLILESASTNQTSMYLCASSLAGGHTDTQYFGPGTRLTVL.

The gene calls are TRBV10-3 and TRBJ2-2; possible D gene TRBD2, 5 bases. This CDR3 comprises 17 residues. V dropped 8 bases and J dropped 7 bases, with 26 bases sitting between them. Per germline, CDR1 ENHRY and CDR2 SYGVKD. The CDR3 here is CAIRDEFGVQRGGELFF. CDR3 bases: TGTGCCATCCGGGATGAATTTGGGGTGCAACGAGGCGGGGAGCTGTTTTTT.

The chain recombines TRBV2 with TRBJ1-1; 7 bases line up with TRBD1. CDR3 length: 14 residues. Germline CDR1 is SNHLY and CDR2 is FYNNEI. V gave up 6 bases and J gave up 1 base; unmatched junction bases: 5. CDR3 in DNA: TGTGCCAGCAGCGTGGGACAGAAGAACACTGAAGCTTTCTTT. Protein: CASSVGQKNTEAFF.

The chain has TRBV6-5 and TRBJ1-1, with D hard to call. The CDR3 runs 14 residues. Germline values: CDR1 MNHEY, CDR2 SVGAGI. The V gene lost 6 bases and the J gene lost 4 bases, with 15 bases spanning the gap. CDR3 bases: TGTGCCAGCAGGTCCGCCCTAGGCGGCACTGAAGCTTTCTTT. This encodes CASRSALGGTEAFF.

V gene TRBV19 combines with J gene TRBJ2-7, with TRBD2 identical over 8 bases. Germline V CDR1 and CDR2: LNHDA, SQIVND (reference sequence). The V segment lost 6 bases and the J segment 0 bases; nucleotides outside the gene matches: 13. The CDR3 covers 17 residues. In DNA, the CDR3 is TGTGCCAGTAGCCCCCTTAGTTTAGCGGGGCCCTCCTACGAGCAGTACTTC. Residues: CASSPLSLAGPSYEQYF.